These 20 T cell receptor beta chains were all obtained from the same sample, sequenced in a study of T cell responses to AZD1222 COVID-19 vaccine. Assay: immunoSEQ multiplex PCR; the TCRdb copy retains only in-frame clones and omits some. The data contain over 150,000 clones, 85% to 95% of them singletons. Here the sequenced sample was peripheral blood, taken on day 0 of AZD1222 vaccination. The receptor set was obtained from an adult in good health.

In this sample, this clone turned up once. The rearrangement joins TRBV5-4 to TRBJ1-2; no definite D call. In germline, CDR1 is SGHNT, CDR2 YYREEE (reference sequence). CDR3 size: 13 residues. Trimming left V 4 bases short and J 5 bases short, with 12 bases between. CDR3 region: CASSPRQAYGYTF. As DNA, the CDR3 is TGTGCCAGCAGCCCGAGGCAAGCTTATGGCTACACCTTC. The complete variable domain, with remaining parts taken from reference TRBV5-4 and TRBJ1-2, reads ETGVTQSPTHLIKTRGQQVTLRCSSQSGHNTVSWYQQALGQGPQFIFQYYREEENGRGNFPPRFSGLQFPNYSSELNVNALELDDSALYLCASSPRQAYGYTFGSGTRLTVV.

The chain joins TRBV6-5 to TRBJ1-1, with 12 positions matching TRBD1. V shed 0 bases and J 11 bases; nucleotides not matched to a gene: 10. CDR1 is MNHEY and CDR2 is SVGAGI in the germline V gene. The CDR3 loop spans 16 amino acids. CDR3 in amino acids: CASSYSGGQGASFAFF. The CDR3, as DNA: TGTGCCAGCAGTTACTCGGGGGGACAGGGGGCTTCATTCGCTTTCTTT.

This rearrangement joins TRBV2 to TRBJ2-3; weak D call: TRBD1 (5 bases). CDR1 is SNHLY and CDR2 is FYNNEI in the germline V gene. V lost 1 base and J 6 bases, leaving 17 bases between the germline ends. CDR3 length equals 16 residues. The CDR3 sequence is CASSEGTLVLKDTQYF. The CDR3 DNA reads as TGTGCCAGCAGTGAAGGGACACTGGTATTGAAGGATACGCAGTATTTT.

The CDR3 here is CASSVGVTISYGYTF. The CDR3 nucleotides read TGTGCCAGCAGCGTAGGAGTCACAATAAGCTATGGCTACACCTTC. The gene calls are TRBV9 and TRBJ1-2; D remains unclear. The germline V gene encodes CDR1 SGDLS and CDR2 YYNGEE. The CDR3 length is 15 residues. The V and J ends lost 0 bases and 4 bases respectively, with 13 bases between them.

V usage is TRBV11-2 and J usage is TRBJ1-4, with D uncertain. Per germline, CDR1 SGHAT and CDR2 FQNNGV. The length of the CDR3 is 13 residues. V gave up 1 base and J gave up 13 bases, with 13 bases separating them. CDR3 protein: CASSLGSSEGLFF. DNA for the CDR3: TGTGCCAGCAGCTTAGGTAGTTCGGAGGGACTGTTTTTT.

V gene TRBV11-2 combines with J gene TRBJ1-1; 7 bases are shared with TRBD1. The V gene end was trimmed by 4 bases and the J gene end by 5 bases; junction bases not matched to a gene: 13. The CDR3 loop spans 16 amino acids. Germline values: CDR1 SGHAT, CDR2 FQNNGV. Here the CDR3 reads CASSSWTGLSGTEAFF. Written as DNA, the CDR3 is TGTGCCAGCAGCTCGTGGACAGGTCTTAGCGGTACTGAAGCTTTCTTT.

The V and J genes are TRBV9 and TRBJ2-7; tentative D call: TRBD2 (5 bases). The CDR3 runs 16 residues. V lost 0 bases to trimming and J lost 0 bases, with 13 bases between them. Germline CDR1 and CDR2: SGDLS and YYNGEE. CDR3 sequence reads: CASSVGTSSISYEQYF. Written as DNA, the CDR3 is TGTGCCAGCAGCGTAGGGACTTCTAGTATCTCCTACGAGCAGTACTTC.

This clone was counted a few times. The rearrangement joins TRBV19 to TRBJ2-4; 7 bases agree with TRBD2. J gave up 6 bases and V 5 bases, and 16 bases lay outside the gene matches. The CDR3 is 17 residues long. Per the germline V gene, CDR1 is LNHDA and CDR2 is SQIVND (reference sequence). The CDR3 coding sequence is TGTGCCAGTAGTTCGCGTTTTGGCACCGGGGGGAGAAACATTCAGTACTTC. This sequence encodes CASSSRFGTGGRNIQYF.

The chain carries TRBV27 and TRBJ2-5; the match to TRBD2 covers 15 bases. Germline lookup yields CDR1 MNHEY and CDR2 SMNVEV (reference sequence). This CDR3 is built from 15 residues. Germline trimming cut 6 bases from V and 3 bases from J; bases unmatched to any gene: 2. CDR3 nucleotide sequence: TGTGCCAGCAGCGGACTAGCGGGGGGGGAAGAGACCCAGTACTTC. As protein: CASSGLAGGEETQYF.

The table lists this clone with a count of one. The genes are TRBV7-9 and TRBJ1-4, with TRBD1 identical over 8 bases. V lost 4 bases to trimming and J lost 3 bases; unmatched junction nucleotides: 10. Germline CDR1 and CDR2: SEHNR and FQNEAQ (reference sequence). The CDR3 covers 17 residues. CDR3 loop: CASSSRTGIHSNEKLFF. In DNA form, the CDR3 reads TGTGCCAGCAGCTCGAGGACAGGGATACATTCTAATGAAAAACTGTTTTTT.

The rearrangement uses TRBV7-9 and TRBJ1-6; D may be TRBD1 (5 bases). From germline, CDR1 is SEHNR and CDR2 FQNEAQ (reference sequence). The V and J ends lost 5 bases and 7 bases respectively, with 12 bases between them. The CDR3 consists of 14 residues. The CDR3 bases are TGTGCCAGCAGCATGGACACCCTGAATTCACCCCTCCACTTT. Its protein product is CASSMDTLNSPLHF.

The V gene is TRBV15, the J gene TRBJ2-1, with D unresolved. Per germline, CDR1 LNHNV and CDR2 YYDKDF (reference sequence). Trimming removed 0 bases at V and 4 bases at J, with 7 bases between. The CDR3 loop spans 14 amino acids. The CDR3 region has the DNA TGTGCCACCAGCAGAGACGGGCGATACAATGAGCAGTTCTTC. This encodes CATSRDGRYNEQFF.

The gene calls are TRBV9 and TRBJ2-1, with 10 bases fitting TRBD2. The V and J ends lost 4 bases and 6 bases, in that order; junction bases with no gene match: 4. Germline V CDR1 and CDR2: SGDLS, YYNGEE. The CDR3 totals 14 residues. The CDR3 region has the DNA TGTGCCAGCAGCAATAGCGGGGGGTTCAATGAGCAGTTCTTC. As protein: CASSNSGGFNEQFF. The full variable domain, in which reference TRBV9 and TRBJ2-1 provide the parts outside the CDR3, is DSGVTQTPKHLITATGQRVTLRCSPRSGDLSVYWYQQSLDQGLQFLIQYYNGEERAKGNILERFSAQQFPDLHSELNLSSLELGDSALYFCASSNSGGFNEQFFGPGTRLTVL.

V usage is TRBV6-2 or TRBV6-3 and J usage is TRBJ1-6, with 9 bases fitting TRBD1. The CDR3 spans 19 residues. The ends lost 0 bases at V and 6 bases at J; junction bases unmatched: 12. In germline, CDR1 is MNHEY, CDR2 SVGEGT. The CDR3 loop is CASSYSMGQGYRRNSPLHF. DNA of the CDR3: TGTGCCAGCAGTTACTCGATGGGACAGGGATATCGACGTAATTCACCCCTCCACTTT.

This chain uses TRBV3-1 (or the pseudogene TRBV3-2) with TRBJ1-1; D might be TRBD1 (6 bases). V lost 3 bases to trimming and J lost 5 bases, with 7 bases between them. The germline V gene has CDR1 LGHDT and CDR2 YNNKEL (reference sequence). This CDR3 is built from 12 residues. The CDR3 spells CASSHQGTEAFF. The CDR3 region has the DNA TGTGCCAGCAGCCACCAGGGGACTGAAGCTTTCTTT.

This clone showed up just a few times. The chain carries TRBV25-1 and TRBJ1-2; 10 bases agree with TRBD1. Germline lookup yields CDR1 MGHDK and CDR2 SYGVNS. The CDR3 extends over 15 amino acids. V lost 5 bases, J lost 3 bases, and 6 bases stayed unmatched. CDR3 sequence: CASSRRTGGDYGYTF. The DNA for the CDR3 is TGTGCCAGCAGTAGACGGACAGGGGGGGACTATGGCTACACCTTC.

This chain joins TRBV29-1 and TRBJ1-2, with TRBD1 matching over 7 bases. From germline, CDR1 is SQVTM and CDR2 ANQGSEA. The CDR3 totals 14 residues. The J segment lost 8 bases and the V segment lost 6 bases, leaving 15 bases of the junction unmatched. The CDR3 coding sequence is TGCAGCGTCGGGACAGCCCAACAGGGACTCGGCTACACCTTC. As protein: CSVGTAQQGLGYTF. The variable domain in full, completed from reference TRBV29-1 and TRBJ1-2, reads SAVISQKPSRDICQRGTSLTIQCQVDSQVTMMFWYRQQPGQSLTLIATANQGSEATYESGFVIDKFPISRPNLTFSTLTVSNMSPEDSSIYLCSVGTAQQGLGYTFGSGTRLTVV.

The chain is built from TRBV2 and TRBJ2-5; TRBD1 matches at 7 bases. Trimming at V came to 10 bases and at J to 4 bases, leaving 6 bases not matched to a gene. From germline, CDR1 is SNHLY and CDR2 FYNNEI. This CDR3 has 12 residues. CDR3 DNA: TGTGCCACCCAGGGGGATGGAGAGACCCAGTACTTC. It codes for CATQGDGETQYF.

The V and J genes are TRBV28 and TRBJ1-5; unclear D gene. The CDR3 length is 11 residues. The germline V gene has CDR1 MDHEN and CDR2 SYDVKM. V was trimmed by 3 bases and J by 9 bases, leaving 6 bases between them. The CDR3 sequence is CASSFPGPQHF. CDR3 nucleotide sequence: TGTGCCAGCAGTTTCCCCGGGCCCCAGCATTTT. Supplemented by reference TRBV28 and TRBJ1-5, the full variable domain reads DVKVTQSSRYLVKRTGEKVFLECVQDMDHENMFWYRQDPGLGLRLIYFSYDVKMKEKGDIPEGYSVSREKKERFSLILESASTNQTSMYLCASSFPGPQHFGDGTRLSIL.

J is TRBJ2-3 and V is TRBV4-3, with TRBD1 matching 9 bases. The CDR3 runs to 18 residues. The junction had 11 bases not matched to a gene; V was cut back by 0 bases and J by 4 bases. The germline CDR1 and CDR2 sequences are LGHNA and YSLEER. The CDR3 DNA reads as TGCGCCAGCAGCCAAGATCGGGTTGGGGGACAGGGTGCAGATACGCAGTATTTT. Its protein product is CASSQDRVGGQGADTQYF.